This is a list of T cell receptor beta chains from one sample in a study of blood T cell repertoires in COVID-19. The data were produced by immunoSEQ multiplex PCR, yet TCRdb's version contains in-frame clones alone and is incomplete. The sample consists of around 150,000 clones, roughly 84% of them appearing once. Specimen: peripheral blood. The source of these receptors is a man aged 35-49 years with acute or convalescent COVID-19. Each CDR3 is given with its conserved first and last residue. Each record gives: D gene, V gene, clone size, J gene, CDR3 protein, CDR3 DNA. The D gene is left open where the match is weak. Only part of the rows carry a size: once, few, many, or a class if the clone is expanded.

D: -
V: TRBV5-1
size: -
J: TRBJ1-6
CDR3: CASSLVSRGTATGSPLHF
DNA: TGCGCCAGCAGCTTGGTGTCGAGGGGGACGGCCACCGGATCACCCCTCCACTTT

D: -
V: TRBV7-2
size: once
J: TRBJ2-1
CDR3: CASSQRGSGSGDNEQFF
DNA: TGTGCCAGCAGCCAGAGGGGGTCCGGGTCCGGAGACAATGAGCAGTTCTTC

D: TRBD1
V: TRBV27
size: -
J: TRBJ1-6
CDR3: CASSLVGGYSPLHF
DNA: TGTGCCAGCAGTTTAGTAGGGGGCTATTCACCCCTCCACTTT

D: -
V: TRBV19
size: -
J: TRBJ1-5
CDR3: CASSIATGLSNQPQHF
DNA: TGTGCCAGTAGTATAGCTACAGGGCTTAGCAATCAGCCCCAGCATTTT

D: TRBD2
V: TRBV19
size: -
J: TRBJ2-7
CDR3: CASSNPGGATSYEQYF
DNA: TGTGCCAGTAGTAACCCGGGAGGGGCGACCTCCTACGAGCAGTACTTC

D: TRBD2
V: TRBV18
size: -
J: TRBJ2-1
CDR3: CASSSPSGDSYNEQFF
DNA: TGTGCCAGCTCAAGCCCTAGCGGGGACTCCTACAATGAGCAGTTCTTC

D: -
V: TRBV5-1
size: once
J: TRBJ2-7
CDR3: CASSLGRVLDEQYF
DNA: TGCGCCAGCAGCCTTGGACGGGTACTAGACGAGCAGTACTTC

D: -
V: TRBV18
size: -
J: TRBJ2-5
CDR3: CASSPVVAGDQETQYF
DNA: TGTGCCAGCTCACCAGTAGTAGCAGGGGACCAAGAGACCCAGTACTTC

D: -
V: TRBV7-9
size: -
J: TRBJ1-2
CDR3: CASSPPIF
DNA: TGTGCCAGCAGCCCCCCAATCTTC

D: TRBD1
V: TRBV5-6
size: -
J: TRBJ1-1
CDR3: CASSKNGQELDEAFF
DNA: TGTGCCAGCAGCAAAAATGGACAGGAGCTTGATGAAGCTTTCTTT

D: TRBD1
V: TRBV2
size: -
J: TRBJ1-1
CDR3: CASRPTGATEAFF
DNA: TGTGCCAGCAGACCCACAGGGGCCACTGAAGCTTTCTTT

D: -
V: TRBV28
size: -
J: TRBJ2-7
CDR3: CASSLVGQVREQYF
DNA: TGTGCCAGCAGTTTAGTGGGGCAGGTTCGCGAGCAGTACTTC

D: -
V: TRBV4-3
size: once
J: TRBJ2-2
CDR3: CASSQDLGPGELFF
DNA: TGCGCCAGCAGCCAAGATCTGGGCCCCGGGGAGCTGTTTTTT

D: -
V: TRBV6-2/TRBV6-3
size: -
J: TRBJ1-1
CDR3: CASRPIPQGANTEAFF
DNA: TGTGCCAGCAGGCCTATACCACAGGGCGCAAACACTGAAGCTTTCTTT

D: -
V: TRBV6-5
size: once
J: TRBJ1-5
CDR3: CASSYGADNQPQHF
DNA: TGTGCCAGCAGTTACGGGGCGGATAATCAGCCCCAGCATTTT

D: -
V: TRBV3-1/TRBV3-2
size: -
J: TRBJ2-4
CDR3: CASSLNWGEYTKNIQYF
DNA: TGTGCCAGCAGCCTGAATTGGGGGGAGTATACCAAAAACATTCAGTACTTC

D: TRBD1
V: TRBV5-6
size: few
J: TRBJ1-1
CDR3: CASSLEGAAEAFF
DNA: TGTGCCAGCAGCTTGGAGGGGGCGGCTGAAGCTTTCTTT

D: TRBD2
V: TRBV4-1
size: -
J: TRBJ2-2
CDR3: CASSQGTSRGELFF
DNA: TGCGCCAGCAGCCAGGGGACTAGCCGGGGGGAGCTGTTTTTT

D: TRBD1
V: TRBV29-1
size: -
J: TRBJ1-2
CDR3: CSVVVGTGDGYTF
DNA: TGCAGCGTCGTGGTAGGGACAGGGGATGGCTACACCTTC

D: -
V: TRBV4-2
size: -
J: TRBJ1-3
CDR3: CASSQALTLSSGNTIYF
DNA: TGTGCCAGCAGCCAAGCCCTTACTCTGAGCTCTGGAAACACCATATATTTT

D: TRBD2
V: TRBV3-1/TRBV3-2
size: -
J: TRBJ2-7
CDR3: CASSQDAPIGLAGLWEQYF
DNA: TGTGCCAGCAGCCAAGATGCCCCTATTGGACTAGCGGGGTTGTGGGAGCAGTACTTC

D: -
V: TRBV27
size: -
J: TRBJ1-2
CDR3: CASTPSWDTYGYTF
DNA: TGTGCCAGCACCCCCTCATGGGACACCTATGGCTACACCTTC

D: -
V: TRBV4-1
size: -
J: TRBJ2-1
CDR3: CASSQGFGTPSYNEQFF
DNA: TGCGCCAGCAGCCAAGGCTTCGGGACTCCTTCCTACAATGAGCAGTTCTTC

D: -
V: TRBV4-1
size: -
J: TRBJ1-2
CDR3: CASSHVLRDLKGYTF
DNA: TGCGCCAGCAGCCATGTACTTCGGGACTTGAAGGGCTACACCTTC

D: TRBD2
V: TRBV5-1
size: -
J: TRBJ2-1
CDR3: CASSKGLAGDEQFF
DNA: TGCGCCAGCAGCAAGGGACTAGCGGGCGATGAGCAGTTCTTC

D: TRBD1
V: TRBV5-1
size: -
J: TRBJ2-2
CDR3: CASRPTDRDRFTGELFF
DNA: TGCGCCAGCAGACCGACCGACAGGGACAGATTTACCGGGGAGCTGTTTTTT

D: -
V: TRBV2
size: -
J: TRBJ1-1
CDR3: CASSDSLEAFF
DNA: TGTGCCAGCAGTGATAGCCTAGAGGCTTTCTTT

D: TRBD2
V: TRBV9
size: -
J: TRBJ2-1
CDR3: CASSASAGGNEQFF
DNA: TGTGCCAGCAGCGCATCGGCGGGGGGCAATGAGCAGTTCTTC